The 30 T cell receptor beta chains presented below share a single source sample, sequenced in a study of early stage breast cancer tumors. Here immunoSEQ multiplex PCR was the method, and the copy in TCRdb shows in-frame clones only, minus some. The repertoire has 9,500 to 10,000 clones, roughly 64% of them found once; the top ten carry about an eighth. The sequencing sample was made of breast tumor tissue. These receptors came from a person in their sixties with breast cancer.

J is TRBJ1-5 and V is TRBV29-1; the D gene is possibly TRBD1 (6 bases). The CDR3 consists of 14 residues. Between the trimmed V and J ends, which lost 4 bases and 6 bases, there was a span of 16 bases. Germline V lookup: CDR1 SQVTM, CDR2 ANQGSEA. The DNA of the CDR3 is TGCAGCGTTGGTGAAGGGGGAGCGGGTCAGCCCCAGCATTTT. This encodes CSVGEGGAGQPQHF.

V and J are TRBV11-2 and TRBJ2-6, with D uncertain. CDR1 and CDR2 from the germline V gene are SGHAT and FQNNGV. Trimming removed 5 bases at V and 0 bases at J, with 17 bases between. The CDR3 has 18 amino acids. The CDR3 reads CASSLLGFTSSGANVLTF. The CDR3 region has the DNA TGTGCCAGCAGCCTATTGGGGTTTACCTCCTCTGGGGCCAACGTCCTGACTTTC.

CDR3 residues: CASSLGAGNTIYF. The CDR3 nucleotides are TGTGCCAGCAGCTTAGGAGCGGGAAACACCATATATTTT. The rearrangement uses TRBV13 and TRBJ1-3, with D hard to call. Per germline, CDR1 PRHDT and CDR2 FYEKMQ (reference sequence). V was pared by 0 bases and J by 4 bases, with 4 bases between. The CDR3 length is 13 residues.

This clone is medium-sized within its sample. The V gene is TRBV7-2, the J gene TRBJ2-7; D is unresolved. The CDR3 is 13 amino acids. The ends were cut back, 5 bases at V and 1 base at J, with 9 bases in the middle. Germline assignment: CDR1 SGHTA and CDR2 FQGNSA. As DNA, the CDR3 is TGTGCCAGCAGCCTGGGCGTTTCCTACGAGCAGTACTTC. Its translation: CASSLGVSYEQYF. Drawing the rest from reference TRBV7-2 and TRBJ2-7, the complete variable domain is GAGVSQSPSNKVTEKGKDVELRCDPISGHTALYWYRQSLGQGLEFLIYFQGNSAPDKSGLPSDRFSAERTGGSVSTLTIQRTQQEDSAVYLCASSLGVSYEQYFGPGTRLTVT.

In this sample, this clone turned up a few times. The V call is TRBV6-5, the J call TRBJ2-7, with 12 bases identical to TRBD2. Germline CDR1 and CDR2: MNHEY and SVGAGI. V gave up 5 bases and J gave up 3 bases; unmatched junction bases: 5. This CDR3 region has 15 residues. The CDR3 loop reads CASSLLAGGGYEQYF. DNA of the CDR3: TGTGCCAGCAGTCTACTAGCGGGAGGTGGCTACGAGCAGTACTTC.

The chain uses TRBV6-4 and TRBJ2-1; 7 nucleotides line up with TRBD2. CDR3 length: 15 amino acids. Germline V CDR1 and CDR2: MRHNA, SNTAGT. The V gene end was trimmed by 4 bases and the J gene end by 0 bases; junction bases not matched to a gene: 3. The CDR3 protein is CASSASSGSYNEQFF. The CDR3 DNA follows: TGTGCCAGCAGTGCTTCTAGCGGCTCCTACAATGAGCAGTTCTTC.

CDR3 in amino acids: CASSEAWGFDEQYF. The CDR3 bases are TGTGCCAGCAGTGAAGCCTGGGGATTTGACGAGCAGTACTTC. This chain uses TRBV2 with TRBJ2-7; D is unresolved. The CDR3 runs to 14 residues. Germline V lookup: CDR1 SNHLY, CDR2 FYNNEI. Trimming took off 0 bases at V and 5 bases at J, with 11 bases between the two ends.

The CDR3 region has the DNA TGTGCCAGCAGTTACTCGAGGGCGTCGACCGGGGAGCTGTTTTTT. Translating it yields CASSYSRASTGELFF. V usage is TRBV27 and J usage is TRBJ2-2; D is perhaps TRBD2 (5 bases). V was cut by 4 bases and J by 5 bases, with 14 bases left in between. This CDR3 region has 15 residues. The germline V gene has CDR1 MNHEY and CDR2 SMNVEV (reference sequence).

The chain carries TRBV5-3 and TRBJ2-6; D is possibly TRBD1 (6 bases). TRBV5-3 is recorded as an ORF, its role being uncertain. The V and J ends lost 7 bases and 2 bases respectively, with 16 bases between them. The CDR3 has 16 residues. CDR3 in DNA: TGTGCCAGATCGTATAGGGGGTTGGCTGGGGCCAACGTCCTGACTTTC. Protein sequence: CARSYRGLAGANVLTF.

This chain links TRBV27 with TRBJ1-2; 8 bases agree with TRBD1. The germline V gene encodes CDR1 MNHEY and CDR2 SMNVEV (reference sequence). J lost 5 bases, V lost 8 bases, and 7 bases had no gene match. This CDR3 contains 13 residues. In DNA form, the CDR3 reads TGTGCCAGCGGAGGACAGGGTGGTTATGGCTACACCTTC. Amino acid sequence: CASGGQGGYGYTF.

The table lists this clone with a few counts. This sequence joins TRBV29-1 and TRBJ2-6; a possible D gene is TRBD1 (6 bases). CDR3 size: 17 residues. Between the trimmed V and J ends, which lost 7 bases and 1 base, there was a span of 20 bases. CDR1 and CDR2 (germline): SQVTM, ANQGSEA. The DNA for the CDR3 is TGCAGCGCCACGGTACAGGGTAGTAGGTCTGGGGCCAACGTCCTGACTTTC. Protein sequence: CSATVQGSRSGANVLTF.

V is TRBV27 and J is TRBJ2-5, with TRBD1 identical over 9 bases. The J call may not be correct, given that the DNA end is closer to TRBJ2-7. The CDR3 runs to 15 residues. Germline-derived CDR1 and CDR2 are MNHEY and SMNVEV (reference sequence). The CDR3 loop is CASGPWGTGSYEQYF. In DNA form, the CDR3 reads TGTGCCAGCGGCCCTTGGGGGACAGGGTCCTACGAGCAGTACTTC.

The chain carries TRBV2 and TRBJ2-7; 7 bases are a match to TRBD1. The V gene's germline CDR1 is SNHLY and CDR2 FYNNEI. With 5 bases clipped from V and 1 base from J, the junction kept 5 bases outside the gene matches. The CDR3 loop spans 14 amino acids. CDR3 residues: CASSKRTGSYEQYF. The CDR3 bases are TGTGCCAGCAGTAAACGGACAGGTTCCTACGAGCAGTACTTC.

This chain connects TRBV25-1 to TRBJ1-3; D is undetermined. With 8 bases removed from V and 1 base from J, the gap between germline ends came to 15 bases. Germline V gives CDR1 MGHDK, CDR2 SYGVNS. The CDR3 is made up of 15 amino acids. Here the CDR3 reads CASVAAGTSGNTIYF. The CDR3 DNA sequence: TGTGCCAGCGTGGCAGCAGGTACGTCTGGAAACACCATATATTTT.

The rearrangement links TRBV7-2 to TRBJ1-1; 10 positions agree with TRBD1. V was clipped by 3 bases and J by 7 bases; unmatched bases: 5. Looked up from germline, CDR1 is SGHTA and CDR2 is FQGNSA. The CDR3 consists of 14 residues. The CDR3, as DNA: TGTGCCAGCAGCTTCGGGACAGGGGCGATTGAAGCTTTCTTT. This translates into CASSFGTGAIEAFF.

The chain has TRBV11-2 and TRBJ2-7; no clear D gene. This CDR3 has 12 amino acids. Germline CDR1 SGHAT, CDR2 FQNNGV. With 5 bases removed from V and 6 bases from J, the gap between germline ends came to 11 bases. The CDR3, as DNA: TGTGCCAGCAGCCACCTCTCAATCGAGCAGTACTTC. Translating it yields CASSHLSIEQYF.

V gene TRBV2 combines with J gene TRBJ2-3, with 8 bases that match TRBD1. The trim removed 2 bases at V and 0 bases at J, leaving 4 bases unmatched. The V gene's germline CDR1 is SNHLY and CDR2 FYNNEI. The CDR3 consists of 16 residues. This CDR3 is CASSEWTGTSTDTQYF. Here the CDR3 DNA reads TGTGCCAGCAGTGAATGGACAGGGACTAGCACAGATACGCAGTATTTT. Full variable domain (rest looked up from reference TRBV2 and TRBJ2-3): EPEVTQTPSHQVTQMGQEVILRCVPISNHLYFYWYRQILGQKVEFLVSFYNNEISEKSEIFDDQFSVERPDGSNFTLKIRSTKLEDSAMYFCASSEWTGTSTDTQYFGPGTRLTVL.

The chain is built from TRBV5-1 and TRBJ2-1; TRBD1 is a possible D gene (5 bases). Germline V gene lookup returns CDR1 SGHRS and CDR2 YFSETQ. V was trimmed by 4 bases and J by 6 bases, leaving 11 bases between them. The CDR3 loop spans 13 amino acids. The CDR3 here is CASSLRGSNEQFF. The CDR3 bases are TGCGCCAGCAGCCTTAGGGGTAGCAATGAGCAGTTCTTC.

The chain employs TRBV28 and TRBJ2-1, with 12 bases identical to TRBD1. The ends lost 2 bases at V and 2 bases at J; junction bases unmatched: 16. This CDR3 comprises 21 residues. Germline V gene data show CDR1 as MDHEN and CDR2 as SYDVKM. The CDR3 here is CASSLVAVGQGAFIAYNEQFF. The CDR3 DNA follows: TGTGCCAGCAGTTTAGTCGCCGTGGGACAGGGGGCGTTTATCGCCTACAATGAGCAGTTCTTC.

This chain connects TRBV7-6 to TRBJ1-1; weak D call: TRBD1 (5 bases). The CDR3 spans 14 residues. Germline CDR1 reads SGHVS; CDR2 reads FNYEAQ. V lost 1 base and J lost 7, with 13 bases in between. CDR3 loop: CASSLGTRVSEAFF. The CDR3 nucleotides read TGTGCCAGCAGCTTAGGGACAAGAGTCAGTGAAGCTTTCTTT. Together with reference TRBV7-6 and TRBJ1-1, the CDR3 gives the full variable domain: GAGVSQSPRYKVTKRGQDVALRCDPISGHVSLYWYRQALGQGPEFLTYFNYEAQQDKSGLPNDRFSAERPEGSISTLTIQRTEQRDSAMYRCASSLGTRVSEAFFGQGTRLTVV.

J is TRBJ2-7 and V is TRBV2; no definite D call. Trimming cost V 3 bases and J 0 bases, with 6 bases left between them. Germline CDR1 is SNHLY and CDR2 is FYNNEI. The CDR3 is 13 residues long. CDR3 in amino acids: CASSDVGSYEQYF. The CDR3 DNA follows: TGTGCCAGCAGTGACGTCGGCTCCTACGAGCAGTACTTC.

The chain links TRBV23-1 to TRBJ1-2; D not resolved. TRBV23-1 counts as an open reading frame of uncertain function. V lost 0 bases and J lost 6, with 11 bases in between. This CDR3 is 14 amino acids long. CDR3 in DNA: TGCGCCAGCAGTCAATCCGCAGTCCAACATGGCTACACCTTC. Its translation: CASSQSAVQHGYTF.

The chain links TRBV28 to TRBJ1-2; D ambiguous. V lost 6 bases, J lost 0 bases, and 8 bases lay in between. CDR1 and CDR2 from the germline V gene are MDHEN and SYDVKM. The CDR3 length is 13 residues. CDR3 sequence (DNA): TGTGCCAGCAGGGGCACTGCTAACTATGGCTACACCTTC. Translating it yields CASRGTANYGYTF.

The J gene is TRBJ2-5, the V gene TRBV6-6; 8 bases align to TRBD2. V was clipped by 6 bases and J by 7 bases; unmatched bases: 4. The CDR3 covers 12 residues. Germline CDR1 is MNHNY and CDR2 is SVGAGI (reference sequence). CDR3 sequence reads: CASSRGGGTQYF. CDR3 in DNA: TGTGCCAGCAGCCGGGGGGGCGGGACCCAGTACTTC.

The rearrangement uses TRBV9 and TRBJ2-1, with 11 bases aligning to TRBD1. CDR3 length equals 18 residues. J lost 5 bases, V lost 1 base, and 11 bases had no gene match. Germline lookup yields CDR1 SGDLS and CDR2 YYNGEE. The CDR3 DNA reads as TGTGCCAGCAGCGTAATCTACGGGACAGGGGGGATGGACAATGAGCAGTTCTTC. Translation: CASSVIYGTGGMDNEQFF.

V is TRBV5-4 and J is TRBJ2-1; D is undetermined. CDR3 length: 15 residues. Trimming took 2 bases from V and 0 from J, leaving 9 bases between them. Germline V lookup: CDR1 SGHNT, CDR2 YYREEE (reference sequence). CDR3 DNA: TGTGCCAGCAGCTTTGGTACAACCTCCTACAATGAGCAGTTCTTC. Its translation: CASSFGTTSYNEQFF.

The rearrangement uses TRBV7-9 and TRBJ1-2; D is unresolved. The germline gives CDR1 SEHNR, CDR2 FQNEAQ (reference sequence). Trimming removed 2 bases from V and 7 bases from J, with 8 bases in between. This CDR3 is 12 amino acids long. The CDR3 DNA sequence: TGTGCCAGCAGCTTATCGCCATCTGGCTACACCTTC. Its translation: CASSLSPSGYTF.

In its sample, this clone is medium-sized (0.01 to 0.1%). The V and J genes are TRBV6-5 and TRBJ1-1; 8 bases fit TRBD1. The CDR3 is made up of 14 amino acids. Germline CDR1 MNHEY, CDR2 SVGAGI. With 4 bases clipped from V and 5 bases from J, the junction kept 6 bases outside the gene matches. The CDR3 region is CASSLGTGGTEAFF. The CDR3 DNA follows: TGTGCCAGCAGTTTAGGAACAGGGGGGACTGAAGCTTTCTTT.

The CDR3 spells CASSESWNTGELFF. CDR3 coding DNA: TGTGCCAGCAGTGAATCCTGGAACACCGGGGAGCTGTTTTTT. This chain links TRBV2 with TRBJ2-2; no clear D gene. CDR1 SNHLY and CDR2 FYNNEI come from the germline V gene. Trimming cost V 2 bases and J 1 base, with 5 bases left between them. The CDR3 has 14 amino acids. The full variable domain, with the rest looked up from reference TRBV2 and TRBJ2-2, is EPEVTQTPSHQVTQMGQEVILRCVPISNHLYFYWYRQILGQKVEFLVSFYNNEISEKSEIFDDQFSVERPDGSNFTLKIRSTKLEDSAMYFCASSESWNTGELFFGEGSRLTVL.

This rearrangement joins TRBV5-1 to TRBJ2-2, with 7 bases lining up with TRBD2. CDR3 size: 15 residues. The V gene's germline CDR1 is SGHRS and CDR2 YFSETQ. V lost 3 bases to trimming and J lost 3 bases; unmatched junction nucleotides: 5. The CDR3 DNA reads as TGCGCCAGCAGCTATCCTAGCGGATACACCGGGGAGCTGTTTTTT. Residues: CASSYPSGYTGELFF.